This T cell receptor (beta chain) appears in the sequencing data of a study of blood T cell repertoires in COVID-19. Looking at the study overall: Collection of acute and convalescent COVID-19 samples took place in the United States, Italy and Spain.

Under the authors' procedure: Nucleated cell counts were estimated from reference gene primer amplification. The repertoire was sequenced with immunoSEQ multiplex PCR; TCRdb's copy has only in-frame clones and lacks some. The V and J calls and the clone size are those of that table, but D and trimming were determined from the DNA. Of approximately 80,000 clones in the sample, roughly 85% were seen once. CDR3 size: 13 residues. Germline V gene data show CDR1 as MGHRA and CDR2 as YSYEKL. V was clipped by 2 bases and J by 6 bases, with 7 bases between them. The clonotype comes from a man aged 45-65 years with COVID-19, enrolled during active disease. Sequencing was performed on peripheral blood. The chain employs TRBV4-1 and TRBJ2-2; D is unclear. The CDR3, as DNA: TGCGCCAGCAGCCAACAAAATTCCGGGGAGCTGTTTTTT. This encodes CASSQQNSGELFF.